A single sample is the source of the 25 T cell receptor beta chains below, sequenced in a study of blood T cell repertoires in COVID-19 (dated by TCRdb to 2018 to 2021). The receptor library was made with the immunoSEQ multiplex PCR assay. Sourced from immuneACCESS, this table was stored by TCRdb with only in-frame sequences that have V and J called. A share of the clones is absent; for the studies checked, an unresolved V gene accounts for under half, and the remainder has no known explanation. This sample has about 400,000 clones in its table, and roughly 87% of those were observed once. 2% to 2.5% of the sample rests with the top ten. What was sequenced was PBMCs or T cells enriched from blood (not recorded which). These receptors were obtained from a woman in her thirties or forties with acute COVID-19.

V usage is TRBV3-1 (or the pseudogene TRBV3-2) and J usage is TRBJ2-3, with D possibly matching TRBD1 (5 bases). From germline, CDR1 is LGHDT and CDR2 YNNKEL (reference sequence). The CDR3 covers 15 residues. The V and J ends lost 0 bases and 6 bases respectively, with 13 bases between them. The CDR3 spells CASSQEGRNIDTQYF. CDR3 DNA: TGTGCCAGCAGCCAAGAGGGGCGGAATATTGATACGCAGTATTTT.

Only one count was recorded for this clone. The genes are TRBV2 and TRBJ1-2; 9 bases are shared with TRBD1. Germline CDR1 and CDR2: SNHLY and FYNNEI. Trimming at V came to 5 bases and at J to 2 bases, leaving 6 bases not matched to a gene. The CDR3 is 15 amino acids. The CDR3 DNA sequence: TGTGCCAGCAGTTCGGACAGGGGAGTCAACTATGGCTACACCTTC. Protein sequence: CASSSDRGVNYGYTF.

Of note for this clone: Other DNA sequences in this sample translate to the same CDR3. V and J are TRBV7-9 and TRBJ1-2; D is undetermined. The CDR3 length is 11 residues. V lost 1 base and J lost 8, with 5 bases in between. Germline CDR1 SEHNR, CDR2 FQNEAQ (reference sequence). The CDR3 DNA reads TGTGCCAGCAGCTTAGGGAGAGGCTACACCTTC. It codes for CASSLGRGYTF.

The chain links TRBV19 to TRBJ2-2, with 7 bases aligning to TRBD1. In germline, CDR1 is LNHDA, CDR2 SQIVND (reference sequence). The CDR3 runs to 16 residues. After removal of 2 bases from V and 5 bases from J, the junction contained 8 bases not matched to a gene. The CDR3: CASSISDRVGTGELFF. The CDR3 DNA reads TGTGCCAGTAGTATATCAGACAGGGTCGGGACCGGGGAGCTGTTTTTT.

In its sample, this clone was seen once. CDR3 sequence (DNA): TGTGCCAGCAGTGTCACGGGGGACAGAAGAGGCACTGAAGCTTTCTTT. Translating it yields CASSVTGDRRGTEAFF. The J gene is TRBJ1-1, the V gene TRBV2, with 7 positions matching TRBD1. This CDR3 has 16 amino acids. The V segment lost 4 bases and the J segment 4 bases; nucleotides outside the gene matches: 12. CDR1 and CDR2 from the germline V gene are SNHLY and FYNNEI.

V gene TRBV7-9 combines with J gene TRBJ1-2; D possibly corresponds to TRBD1 (6 bases). The CDR3 loop spans 15 amino acids. V was pared by 5 bases and J by 3 bases, with 16 bases between. The germline CDR1 and CDR2 sequences are SEHNR and FQNEAQ (reference sequence). In DNA, the CDR3 is TGTGCCAGCAGCCCCCCCTCGGGACAACACTATGGCTACACCTTC. Its translation is CASSPPSGQHYGYTF.

The chain joins TRBV20-1 to TRBJ1-5; D might be TRBD1 (5 bases). Germline lookup yields CDR1 DFQATT and CDR2 SNEGSKA (reference sequence). The germline V and J ends were trimmed by 3 bases and 2 bases, with 17 bases remaining between them. The CDR3 loop spans 16 amino acids. As DNA, the CDR3 is TGCAGTGCTAGTTCAAGGGGTCTTGGGGGCAATCAGCCCCAGCATTTT. Translated, it gives CSASSRGLGGNQPQHF.

This chain uses TRBV4-1 with TRBJ1-4; 9 positions match TRBD1. The germline CDR1 and CDR2 sequences are MGHRA and YSYEKL. J gave up 7 bases and V 3 bases, and 6 bases lay outside the gene matches. The CDR3 runs to 15 residues. The CDR3 coding sequence is TGCGCCAGCAGCCAGCCCGGGACAGGGAGTGAAAAACTGTTTTTT. This sequence encodes CASSQPGTGSEKLFF.

The chain is built from TRBV4-2 and TRBJ2-1; 10 bases map to TRBD2. V was clipped by 4 bases and J by 7 bases; unmatched bases: 1. Germline V lookup: CDR1 LGHNA, CDR2 YNFKEQ. The CDR3 has 13 residues. CDR3 sequence: CASSLAGGNEQFF. The CDR3 nucleotides read TGTGCCAGCAGCCTAGCGGGGGGAAATGAGCAGTTCTTC.

J is TRBJ1-6 and V is TRBV2; the match to TRBD1 covers 10 bases. This CDR3 is built from 15 residues. With V trimmed by 6 bases and J by 8 bases, 7 bases remained unmatched. Germline V lookup: CDR1 SNHLY, CDR2 FYNNEI. Here the CDR3 DNA reads TGTGCCAGCAGGACCCTCGGGACAGGGGATTCACCCCTCCACTTT. Translating it yields CASRTLGTGDSPLHF.

This clone was seen only once. The chain uses TRBV15 and TRBJ1-1; 7 bases match TRBD1. The CDR3 covers 16 residues. V lost 5 bases and J lost 2; bases outside the gene matches: 11. In germline, CDR1 is LNHNV, CDR2 YYDKDF (reference sequence). This chain's CDR3 is CATSPQGVTENTEAFF. Here the CDR3 DNA reads TGTGCCACCAGCCCTCAGGGGGTGACAGAAAACACTGAAGCTTTCTTT.

This chain links TRBV5-6 with TRBJ1-2, with 11 bases fitting TRBD1. J lost 3 bases, V lost 2 bases, and 3 bases had no gene match. The CDR3 has 15 amino acids. The V gene's germline CDR1 is SGHDT and CDR2 YYEEEE. CDR3 nucleotides: TGTGCCAGCAGCTTTTCGGGACAGGGGGACTATGGCTACACCTTC. This encodes CASSFSGQGDYGYTF.

The J gene is TRBJ1-1, the V gene TRBV6-5; TRBD1 might be the D (5 bases). Trimming took 6 bases from V and 5 from J, leaving 10 bases between them. This CDR3 has 12 residues. Germline V gene sequence: CDR1 MNHEY, CDR2 SVGAGI. DNA for the CDR3: TGTGCCAGCAGGCAGGGAGGTACTGAAGCTTTCTTT. It encodes CASRQGGTEAFF.

The chain is built from TRBV5-1 and TRBJ2-1; 7 nucleotides align to TRBD1. The ends lost 4 bases at V and 8 bases at J; junction bases unmatched: 9. The CDR3 sequence is 14 residues long. Germline lookup yields CDR1 SGHRS and CDR2 YFSETQ. CDR3 sequence (DNA): TGCGCCAGCAGCCTGCAACAGGGGTTGGATGAGCAGTTCTTC. It encodes CASSLQQGLDEQFF. Together with reference TRBV5-1 and TRBJ2-1, the CDR3 gives the full variable domain: KAGVTQTPRYLIKTRGQQVTLSCSPISGHRSVSWYQQTPGQGLQFLFEYFSETQRNKGNFPGRFSGRQFSNSRSEMNVSTLELGDSALYLCASSLQQGLDEQFFGPGTRLTVL.

The genes are TRBV11-2 and TRBJ2-5; TRBD1 matches 7 bases. Germline V gives CDR1 SGHAT, CDR2 FQNNGV. The ends lost 6 bases at V and 3 bases at J; junction bases unmatched: 7. The length of the CDR3 is 14 residues. The CDR3 here is CASSLDRVEETQYF. CDR3 in DNA: TGTGCCAGCAGTCTTGACAGGGTGGAAGAGACCCAGTACTTC.

The chain employs TRBV5-1 and TRBJ2-7, with D possibly TRBD2 on 6 matching bases. CDR3 length: 12 residues. Germline loops: CDR1 SGHRS, CDR2 YFSETQ. V dropped 4 bases and J dropped 11 bases, with 16 bases sitting between them. CDR3 bases: TGCGCCAGCAGCGCGGAGGGACGGGAGAAGTACTTC. This sequence encodes CASSAEGREKYF.

The chain joins TRBV15 to TRBJ1-1; no definite D call. The CDR3 is made up of 12 amino acids. The germline CDR1 and CDR2 sequences are LNHNV and YYDKDF (reference sequence). V gave up 4 bases and J gave up 3 bases, with 6 bases separating them. The DNA of the CDR3 is TGTGCCACCAGCACGGGATACACTGAAGCTTTCTTT. Amino acid sequence: CATSTGYTEAFF.

The chain links TRBV5-1 to TRBJ1-1; perhaps TRBD1 as D (6 bases). The germline CDR1 and CDR2 sequences are SGHRS and YFSETQ. This CDR3 has 14 residues. The V gene lost 0 bases and the J gene lost 8 bases, with 14 bases spanning the gap. The CDR3 region has the DNA TGCGCCAGCAGCTTGGAGTCAGGGGCCGTAGAAGCTTTCTTT. Protein product: CASSLESGAVEAFF.

The chain has TRBV15 and TRBJ2-3, with D tentatively TRBD2 (5 bases). Trimming took off 3 bases at V and 0 bases at J, with 7 bases between the two ends. CDR1 LNHNV and CDR2 YYDKDF come from the germline V gene (reference sequence). The CDR3 runs to 14 residues. The CDR3 sequence is CATSSRGSTDTQYF. For the CDR3, the DNA is TGTGCCACCAGCAGCCGGGGAAGCACAGATACGCAGTATTTT.

The chain is built from TRBV30 and TRBJ2-3; 7 positions match TRBD2. The CDR3 spans 16 residues. V trimming: 0 bases; J trimming: 1 base; junction bases outside the gene matches: 7. Germline CDR1 is GTSNPN and CDR2 is SVGIG (reference sequence). The CDR3 DNA is TGTGCCTGGAGTGTAGTGTCTAGCGGACGCACAGATACGCAGTATTTT. This gives the protein CAWSVVSSGRTDTQYF. The whole variable domain, filled in from reference TRBV30 and TRBJ2-3, reads SQTIHQWPATLVQPVGSPLSLECTVEGTSNPNLYWYRQAAGRGLQLLFYSVGIGQISSEVPQNLSASRPQDRQFILSSKKLLLSDSGFYLCAWSVVSSGRTDTQYFGPGTRLTVL.

CDR3 sequence: CASTARGYEQYF. In DNA, the CDR3 is TGTGCCAGCACAGCCAGGGGCTACGAGCAGTACTTC. This rearrangement joins TRBV6-5 to TRBJ2-7, with D tentatively TRBD1 (6 bases). The CDR3 length is 12 residues. Trimming took off 7 bases at V and 3 bases at J, with 10 bases between the two ends. Germline V CDR1 and CDR2: MNHEY, SVGAGI.

CDR3 sequence (DNA): TGCGCCAGCGAATCAGTCTCTGGGGCCAACGTCCTGACTTTC. Amino acids: CASESVSGANVLTF. The chain carries TRBV4-1 and TRBJ2-6, with D unclear. V lost 8 bases to trimming and J lost 0 bases, with 8 bases between them. The CDR3 length is 14 residues. Germline CDR1 and CDR2: MGHRA and YSYEKL.

The chain links TRBV7-9 to TRBJ1-4; TRBD1 aligns across 8 bases. This CDR3 has 14 amino acids. With V trimmed by 5 bases and J by 7 bases, 6 bases remained unmatched. Germline CDR1 SEHNR, CDR2 FQNEAQ (reference sequence). The CDR3 region is CASSKDRDVEKLFF. The CDR3 DNA sequence: TGTGCCAGCAGCAAGGACAGGGATGTTGAAAAACTGTTTTTT. Based on the CDR3 plus reference TRBV7-9 and TRBJ1-4, the full variable domain is DTGVSQNPRHKITKRGQNVTFRCDPISEHNRLYWYRQTLGQGPEFLTYFQNEAQLEKSRLLSDRFSAERPKGSFSTLEIQRTEQGDSAMYLCASSKDRDVEKLFFGSGTQLSVL.

The genes are TRBV7-2 and TRBJ2-3; 9 bases fit TRBD2. The CDR3 extends over 16 amino acids. The germline V gene encodes CDR1 SGHTA and CDR2 FQGNSA. J gave up 4 bases and V 3 bases, and 8 bases lay outside the gene matches. CDR3 loop: CASSFRRGGRADTQYF. The CDR3 DNA sequence: TGTGCCAGCAGCTTTCGGCGGGGGGGCCGGGCAGATACGCAGTATTTT.

The chain uses TRBV19 and TRBJ2-5; possibly TRBD2 for D (6 bases). The CDR3 loop spans 13 amino acids. V lost 6 bases and J lost 3, with 11 bases in between. Germline V lookup: CDR1 LNHDA, CDR2 SQIVND (reference sequence). The CDR3 nucleotides read TGTGCCAGTAGGGTGTGGGGGGAAGAGACCCAGTACTTC. It is translated as CASRVWGEETQYF. Variable domain in full (rest from reference TRBV19 and TRBJ2-5): DGGITQSPKYLFRKEGQNVTLSCEQNLNHDAMYWYRQDPGQGLRLIYYSQIVNDFQKGDIAEGYSVSREKKESFPLTVTSAQKNPTAFYLCASRVWGEETQYFGPGTRLLVL.